The clone carrying this T cell receptor beta chain was found a few times. The target antigen is unknown. One end of the junction does not line up with germline, which may come from a read error. Amplification of TCR beta CDR3 regions was performed using RNA transcripts as template. The HTBI primer set served for first-round RT-PCR of the TCR CDR3. MiXCR, run by TCRdb on the multiplex PCR reads, gives a single entry per CDR3 protein. The sample consists of about 210,000 distinct CDR3 sequences, 15% to 20% of them appearing once. The entry originates in a study of T cells in Graves' hyperthyroidism and ophthalmopathy. Findings and caveats of the study: Clonotypes that were expanded in thyroid above 0.001 mostly appeared in blood too. The model identified upcoming ophthalmopathy a median approximately six months ahead of onset.

Diagnosing involved the use of clinical symptoms, serum thyroxine and TRAb, thyroid ultrasound and orbital computed tomography. Specimen: blood. This sequence was found in a man between 50 and 59 years old with Graves' hyperthyroidism.

The CDR3 loop is CASMGREGVRSGELFF. The CDR3 bases are TGTGCCAGCATGGGGCGGGAGGGAGTTCGTTCCGGGGAGCTGTTTTTC. This chain links TRBV6-9 with TRBJ2-2; 9 bases are shared with TRBD2. The CDR3 spans 16 residues. Germline-derived CDR1 and CDR2 are MNHGY and SVAAGI.